The clone carrying this T cell receptor (beta chain) was seen a handful of times. The data originate from a study of blood T cell repertoires in COVID-19. Study at large: Researchers got acute and convalescent COVID-19 samples from the United States, Italy and Spain. Nucleic acid was either cDNA or gDNA, and it came from T cells, B-cell-depleted T cells, or PBMCs.

Germline trimming cut 10 bases from V and 3 bases from J; bases unmatched to any gene: 8. This CDR3 spans 13 amino acids. Participant reports of clinical history set cohort assignment. TCRdb's table, derived via immunoSEQ multiplex PCR, lists solely in-frame clones and lacks some. Here the sample spans more than 150,000 clones, roughly 82% being singletons. Sequenced: PBMCs or T cells enriched from blood (not recorded which). V is TRBV12-3 or TRBV12-4 and J is TRBJ1-1; TRBD1 agrees at 7 bases. This TCR came from a man aged 40-55 years who had recovered from COVID-19. This chain's CDR3 is CANHRGWDTEAFF. CDR3 bases: TGTGCCAACCACAGGGGATGGGACACTGAAGCTTTCTTT.